The 5 T cell receptor beta chains presented below share a single source sample, sequenced in a study of cytomegalovirus exposure and HLA in healthy donors. Both 60 Vbeta primers and 13 Jbeta primers went into the PCR. The data were produced by immunoSEQ multiplex PCR, yet TCRdb's version contains in-frame clones alone and is incomplete. The repertoire holds roughly 67,000 clones, with around 80% as singletons. The specimen was PBMCs. The receptors stem from a woman aged 25-40 years in good health and CMV-seronegative.

The chain combines TRBV7-8 with TRBJ1-2; 8 positions match TRBD1. The V gene end was trimmed by 5 bases and the J gene end by 2 bases; junction bases not matched to a gene: 10. This CDR3 has 16 amino acids. Germline V lookup: CDR1 SGHVS, CDR2 FQNEAQ. CDR3 region: CASSTRTGNLNYGYTF. CDR3 sequence (DNA): TGTGCCAGCAGCACCCGGACAGGGAACCTAAACTATGGCTACACCTTC. Full variable domain (remainder filled in from reference TRBV7-8 and TRBJ1-2): GAGVSQSPRYKVAKRGQDVALRCDPISGHVSLFWYQQALGQGPEFLTYFQNEAQLDKSGLPSDRFFAERPEGSVSTLKIQRTQQEDSAVYLCASSTRTGNLNYGYTFGSGTRLTVV.

The chain uses TRBV6-5 and TRBJ1-5; possibly TRBD1 for D (5 bases). CDR3 length: 16 amino acids. CDR1 MNHEY and CDR2 SVGAGI come from the germline V gene. V was trimmed by 4 bases and J by 2 bases, leaving 15 bases between them. The chain's CDR3 is CASSLDGGRGNQPQHF. CDR3 DNA: TGTGCCAGCAGTTTAGACGGGGGAAGGGGCAATCAGCCCCAGCATTTT.

This chain uses TRBV9 with TRBJ2-2; perhaps TRBD1 as D (6 bases). The germline V gene encodes CDR1 SGDLS and CDR2 YYNGEE. The CDR3 has 14 residues. V was shortened by 4 bases and J by 6 bases, with 13 bases between the two germline ends. DNA for the CDR3: TGTGCCAGCAGCCACCCCAGGGGCGCCGGGGAGCTGTTTTTT. Its protein is CASSHPRGAGELFF.

This clone has just a few counts. V usage is TRBV6-4 and J usage is TRBJ2-3; the match to TRBD2 covers 9 bases. Per the germline V gene, CDR1 is MRHNA and CDR2 is SNTAGT. The CDR3 is 15 amino acids. With 2 bases clipped from V and 0 bases from J, the junction kept 0 bases outside the gene matches. In nucleotides, the CDR3 is TGTGCCAGCAGTGACGGGACTAGCAGCACAGATACGCAGTATTTT. Translation gives CASSDGTSSTDTQYF.

The sample holds one count of this clone. The chain carries TRBV19 and TRBJ2-7, with 8 nucleotides matching TRBD1. J lost 4 bases, V lost 5 bases, and 7 bases had no gene match. This CDR3 is 14 amino acids long. The germline gives CDR1 LNHDA, CDR2 SQIVND (reference sequence). CDR3 bases: TGTGCCAGTAGTCTACCAGGGGGCTTTTACGAGCAGTACTTC. Protein: CASSLPGGFYEQYF.